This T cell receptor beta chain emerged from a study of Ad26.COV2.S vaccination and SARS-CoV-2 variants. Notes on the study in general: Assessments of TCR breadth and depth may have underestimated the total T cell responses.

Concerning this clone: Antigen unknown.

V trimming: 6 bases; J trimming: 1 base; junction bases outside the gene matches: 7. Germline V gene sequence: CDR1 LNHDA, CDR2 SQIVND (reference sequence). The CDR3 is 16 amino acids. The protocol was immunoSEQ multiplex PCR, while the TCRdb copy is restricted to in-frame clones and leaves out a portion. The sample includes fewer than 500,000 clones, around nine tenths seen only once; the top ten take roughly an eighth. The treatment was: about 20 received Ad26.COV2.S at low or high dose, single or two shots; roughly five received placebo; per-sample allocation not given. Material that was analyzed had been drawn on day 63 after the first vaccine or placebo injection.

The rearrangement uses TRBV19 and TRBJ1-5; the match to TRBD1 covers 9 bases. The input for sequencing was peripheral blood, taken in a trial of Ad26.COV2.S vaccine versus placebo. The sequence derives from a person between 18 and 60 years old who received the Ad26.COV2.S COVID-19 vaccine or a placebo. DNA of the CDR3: TGTGCCAGTAGCGACGACAGGGGGTCAAGCAATCAGCCCCAGCATTTT. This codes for CASSDDRGSSNQPQHF.